Shown below are 27 T cell receptor beta chains from a single sample sequenced in a study of OX40 agonist ivuxolimab in advanced cancers. The data were produced by immunoSEQ multiplex PCR, yet TCRdb's version contains in-frame clones alone and is incomplete. The sample lists about 94,000 clones; around 86% were seen once. The sample in question was CD4+ or CD8+ T cells sorted from blood, obtained in a trial of the OX40 agonist ivuxolimab. These TCRs come from an adult with an advanced solid tumor such as melanoma, head and neck, liver or kidney cancer.

The chain links TRBV11-2 to TRBJ1-2, with TRBD1 matching over 10 bases. Germline loops: CDR1 SGHAT, CDR2 FQNNGV. The V segment lost 4 bases and the J segment 5 bases; nucleotides outside the gene matches: 4. CDR3 length: 14 residues. CDR3 sequence: CASSSMGQGYGYTF. The CDR3 DNA reads as TGTGCCAGCAGCTCGATGGGACAGGGGTATGGCTACACCTTC.

The chain employs TRBV27 and TRBJ1-5; unclear D gene. Trimming took 7 bases from V and 0 from J, leaving 10 bases between them. Germline V CDR1 and CDR2: MNHEY, SMNVEV (reference sequence). This CDR3 contains 14 residues. DNA of the CDR3: TGTGCCAGCACCTCCGCGGGTAGCAATCAGCCCCAGCATTTT. As protein: CASTSAGSNQPQHF.

The chain combines TRBV30 with TRBJ2-5, with D perhaps TRBD2 (6 bases). Per germline, CDR1 GTSNPN and CDR2 SVGIG (reference sequence). Trimming stripped 0 bases from V and 0 bases from J, with 11 bases between. The CDR3 contains 15 residues. The CDR3 reads CAWSVRDSYQETQYF. The CDR3 DNA reads TGTGCCTGGAGTGTAAGGGACTCTTACCAAGAGACCCAGTACTTC.

The chain employs TRBV11-2 and TRBJ2-3; D is perhaps TRBD2 (7 bases). The length of the CDR3 is 17 residues. With 4 bases removed from V and 1 base from J, the gap between germline ends came to 18 bases. Per germline, CDR1 SGHAT and CDR2 FQNNGV. DNA of the CDR3: TGTGCCAGCAGCTCGATTAGGGGGGGCGCCCGCACAGATACGCAGTATTTT. Protein: CASSSIRGGARTDTQYF. The full variable domain, its missing parts supplied by reference TRBV11-2 and TRBJ2-3, is EAGVAQSPRYKIIEKRQSVAFWCNPISGHATLYWYQQILGQGPKLLIQFQNNGVVDDSQLPKDRFSAERLKGVDSTLKIQPAKLEDSAVYLCASSSIRGGARTDTQYFGPGTRLTVL.

The gene calls are TRBV19 and TRBJ2-1, with D perhaps being TRBD1 or TRBD2 (6 bases each). Trimming shortened V by 3 bases and J by 12 bases, and 12 bases separated the two germline ends. The CDR3 totals 12 residues. Germline V gene data show CDR1 as LNHDA and CDR2 as SQIVND (reference sequence). The CDR3 sequence: CASSIKGGRQFF. CDR3 DNA: TGTGCCAGTAGTATCAAGGGGGGAAGGCAGTTCTTC.

This sequence joins TRBV2 and TRBJ1-3; TRBD1 is a possible D gene (6 bases). V lost 7 bases to trimming and J lost 2 bases, with 15 bases between them. Germline assignment: CDR1 SNHLY and CDR2 FYNNEI. CDR3 length equals 15 residues. The chain's CDR3 is CASNYMGAPGNTIYF. The CDR3 coding sequence is TGTGCCAGCAACTACATGGGGGCGCCTGGAAACACCATATATTTT.

A few counts support this clone. The V gene is TRBV5-1, the J gene TRBJ2-7; D remains unclear. The V gene's germline CDR1 is SGHRS and CDR2 YFSETQ. V was clipped by 2 bases and J by 3 bases, with 12 bases between them. This CDR3 has 14 amino acids. The CDR3 DNA reads as TGCGCCAGCAGCTTTGGGGAAGGCGACTACGAGCAGTACTTC. Residues: CASSFGEGDYEQYF.

J is TRBJ2-1 and V is TRBV9; TRBD2 might be the D (6 bases). The CDR3 totals 15 residues. Germline V gene sequence: CDR1 SGDLS, CDR2 YYNGEE. V lost 3 bases and J lost 2, with 12 bases in between. This CDR3 is CASSGRRETYNEQFF. In nucleotides, the CDR3 is TGTGCCAGCAGCGGGCGGAGGGAGACCTACAATGAGCAGTTCTTC.

The rearrangement uses TRBV19 and TRBJ2-4; tentatively, D is TRBD1 (6 bases). Germline CDR1 reads LNHDA; CDR2 reads SQIVND (reference sequence). The CDR3 sequence is 16 residues long. The V gene lost 6 bases and the J gene lost 0 bases, with 15 bases spanning the gap. The CDR3 loop is CASSAPGQLAKNIQYF. As DNA, the CDR3 is TGTGCCAGTAGCGCCCCAGGACAGTTAGCCAAAAACATTCAGTACTTC.

This clone was counted once. The gene calls are TRBV29-1 and TRBJ2-7; TRBD2 matches 10 bases. CDR1 and CDR2 from the germline V gene are SQVTM and ANQGSEA. The trim removed 7 bases at V and 3 bases at J, leaving 9 bases unmatched. This CDR3 is 14 amino acids long. The CDR3 DNA reads as TGCAGCGCAAAAAGCGGGGGGGCCGTCTACGAGCAGTACTTC. It translates to CSAKSGGAVYEQYF.

The rearrangement links TRBV6-1 to TRBJ2-7; D unresolved. V lost 1 base, J lost 4 bases, and 14 bases lay in between. The CDR3 consists of 15 residues. In germline, CDR1 is MNHNS, CDR2 SASEGT. Here the CDR3 reads CASSEVGSSTYEQYF. The CDR3 region has the DNA TGTGCCAGCAGTGAAGTCGGCAGCTCGACGTACGAGCAGTACTTC.

This rearrangement joins TRBV12-5 to TRBJ1-1, with D unclear. V was shortened by 2 bases and J by 11 bases, with 15 bases between the two germline ends. Germline values: CDR1 LGHNT, CDR2 FRNRAP. The CDR3 has 13 residues. The CDR3 DNA reads TGTGCTAGTGGTTTGCGACCGGAACGTGGGGCTTTCTTT. This sequence encodes CASGLRPERGAFF.

The V and J genes are TRBV14 and TRBJ1-1; D call uncertain. Germline CDR1 SGHDN, CDR2 FVKESK. V lost 3 bases to trimming and J lost 7 bases, with 12 bases between them. The CDR3 spans 13 residues. The CDR3 nucleotides read TGTGCCAGCAGCCAGGGGAGGTTCGGTGAAGCTTTCTTT. Translating it yields CASSQGRFGEAFF. Based on the CDR3 plus reference TRBV14 and TRBJ1-1, the full variable domain is EAGVTQFPSHSVIEKGQTVTLRCDPISGHDNLYWYRRVMGKEIKFLLHFVKESKQDESGMPNNRFLAERTGGTYSTLKVQPAELEDSGVYFCASSQGRFGEAFFGQGTRLTVV.

A single count supports this clone. The chain has TRBV21-1 and TRBJ2-3; TRBD2 was called by the table and not checked on the DNA. TRBV21-1 is reported as a pseudogene. The CDR3 is 17 amino acids. CDR3 bases: TGTGCCAGCAGCAAAGGGCAGGGACTAGCGGGGGGAGATACGCAGTATTTT. This translates into CASSKGQGLAGGDTQYF.

This clone was seen a single time. This sequence joins TRBV6-6 and TRBJ2-1; D is perhaps TRBD2 (6 bases). Germline-derived CDR1 and CDR2 are MNHNY and SVGAGI (reference sequence). V was pared by 5 bases and J by 4 bases, with 12 bases between. This CDR3 is 14 amino acids long. The CDR3 bases are TGTGCCAGCAGTGGACTACGACCTTACAATGAGCAGTTCTTC. It encodes CASSGLRPYNEQFF.

This chain uses TRBV2 with TRBJ1-2, with 9 bases lining up with TRBD1. J gave up 5 bases and V 7 bases, and 11 bases lay outside the gene matches. This CDR3 comprises 15 residues. The germline V gene has CDR1 SNHLY and CDR2 FYNNEI. CDR3 coding DNA: TGTGCCAGCACCCCCGAGACAGGGGGGAGATATGGCTACACCTTC. As protein: CASTPETGGRYGYTF.

The chain links TRBV21-1 to TRBJ1-4; TRBD1 is the table's D call and was not checked against the DNA. TRBV21-1 is a pseudogene. The CDR3 totals 14 residues. The CDR3 region is CASSKEGGNEKLFF. The DNA of the CDR3 is TGTGCCAGCAGCAAAGAAGGGGGTAATGAAAAACTGTTTTTT.

V usage is TRBV27 and J usage is TRBJ2-5; 14 bases are shared with TRBD2. This CDR3 contains 14 residues. In germline, CDR1 is MNHEY, CDR2 SMNVEV (reference sequence). The V segment lost 8 bases and the J segment 2 bases; nucleotides outside the gene matches: 1. In DNA, the CDR3 is TGTGCCAGCCGACTAGCGGGGGGGCAAGAGACCCAGTACTTC. Protein product: CASRLAGGQETQYF.

This chain connects TRBV2 to TRBJ1-3, with a weak D call TRBD1 (6 bases). CDR1 SNHLY and CDR2 FYNNEI come from the germline V gene. Trimming pared 7 bases from V and 8 bases from J, leaving 18 bases between. The CDR3 has 14 amino acids. The CDR3 loop is CASTWRGDRDTIYF. CDR3 DNA: TGTGCCAGCACCTGGAGGGGGGACCGGGACACCATATATTTT.

J is TRBJ1-2 and V is TRBV6-1, with a tentative D call TRBD1 (6 bases). This CDR3 is 14 amino acids long. CDR1 is MNHNS and CDR2 is SASEGT in the germline V gene. V gave up 1 base and J gave up 4 bases, with 10 bases separating them. The DNA of the CDR3 is TGTGCCAGCAGTGAAGAGAGGGGGGCCTATGGCTACACCTTC. Translating it yields CASSEERGAYGYTF.

This clone has a single count. J is TRBJ2-3 and V is TRBV4-2; TRBD2 might be the D (6 bases). V was pared by 0 bases and J by 1 base, with 26 bases between. CDR3 length: 21 residues. CDR1 is LGHNA and CDR2 is YNFKEQ in the germline V gene. CDR3 loop: CASSQDLPIGGSSRGTDTQYF. DNA of the CDR3: TGTGCCAGCAGCCAAGATTTACCTATCGGGGGTAGCTCTCGGGGCACAGATACGCAGTATTTT.

The rearrangement links TRBV7-6 to TRBJ1-4; D is perhaps TRBD1 (5 bases). The V end was cut by 7 bases, the J end by 7 bases, with 13 bases between. The CDR3 totals 13 residues. Germline V gives CDR1 SGHVS, CDR2 FNYEAQ. For the CDR3, the DNA is TGTGCCAGCACCCCAGTGGGGGGTGAAAAACTGTTTTTT. Translated: CASTPVGGEKLFF.

The chain links TRBV6-4 to TRBJ2-2; D unclear. The germline V and J ends were trimmed by 10 bases and 5 bases, with 14 bases remaining between them. CDR1 and CDR2 (germline): MRHNA, SNTAGT. The CDR3 length is 13 residues. DNA of the CDR3: TGTGCCACCGCAGAAGATGGGACCGGGGAGCTGTTTTTT. Its translation is CATAEDGTGELFF.

The CDR3 nucleotides read TGCGCCAGCAGCTTGGAGGTTGAGCAGTTCTTC. It is translated as CASSLEVEQFF. V is TRBV5-1 and J is TRBJ2-1; D is unclear. Trimming left V 0 bases short and J 9 bases short, with 4 bases between. Germline V gene data show CDR1 as SGHRS and CDR2 as YFSETQ. There are 11 residues in the CDR3. Looking up the rest from reference TRBV5-1 and TRBJ2-1 gives the full variable domain: KAGVTQTPRYLIKTRGQQVTLSCSPISGHRSVSWYQQTPGQGLQFLFEYFSETQRNKGNFPGRFSGRQFSNSRSEMNVSTLELGDSALYLCASSLEVEQFFGPGTRLTVL.

The chain joins TRBV6-5 to TRBJ1-1; D not resolved. The germline CDR1 and CDR2 sequences are MNHEY and SVGAGI. CDR3 length: 9 amino acids. The ends were cut back, 7 bases at V and 13 bases at J, with 10 bases in the middle. The CDR3 protein is CASIADFFF. The CDR3 region has the DNA TGTGCCAGCATTGCGGATTTTTTCTTT.

The V and J genes are TRBV6-1 and TRBJ2-2; 9 bases align to TRBD1. The V and J ends lost 7 bases and 4 bases, in that order; junction bases with no gene match: 7. The germline V gene has CDR1 MNHNS and CDR2 SASEGT. The CDR3 runs 15 residues. CDR3 sequence: CASINDRGGTGELFF. The CDR3 DNA follows: TGTGCCAGCATTAATGACAGGGGGGGCACCGGGGAGCTGTTTTTT.

This sequence joins TRBV4-3 and TRBJ1-5, with a possible D match to TRBD1 (5 bases). The CDR3 runs 13 residues. The germline V gene has CDR1 LGHNA and CDR2 YSLEER. Trimming took off 1 base at V and 7 bases at J, with 8 bases between the two ends. The CDR3 DNA reads as TGCGCCAGCAGCCAAGTCGAGGGGCAGCCCCAGCATTTT. The encoded protein is CASSQVEGQPQHF.